The 25 T cell receptor beta chains given below trace back to one sample, sequenced in a study of shared clonotypes between healthy human individuals. CD45RO negativity and positive selection for CCR7 defined naive CD8 cells, a population that excluded terminally differentiated effector memory CD45RA+ cells. Clones were read by immunoSEQ multiplex PCR, and TCRdb kept only the in-frame ones, dropping some. Of some 2,000,000 clones in the sample, about 94% were seen once. Input material: naive CD8+ T cells sorted from blood. Source of these receptors: a man aged 18 to 29 in good health.

This clone was picked up one time. The chain employs TRBV5-1 and TRBJ2-7; D unresolved. From germline, CDR1 is SGHRS and CDR2 YFSETQ. The CDR3 spans 10 residues. Trimming shortened V by 4 bases and J by 4 bases, and 3 bases separated the two germline ends. CDR3 protein: CASSGYEQYF. The CDR3 DNA follows: TGCGCCAGCAGCGGGTACGAGCAGTACTTC.

The chain is built from TRBV11-2 and TRBJ2-2; D possibly matches TRBD1 or TRBD2 (6 bases each). There are 16 residues in the CDR3. The V and J ends lost 5 bases and 4 bases respectively, with 17 bases between them. CDR1 is SGHAT, CDR2 FQNNGV, per germline. The CDR3 is CASSLMGGLITGELFF. The CDR3 DNA reads as TGTGCCAGCAGCCTGATGGGGGGCCTTATCACCGGGGAGCTGTTTTTT.

The rearrangement uses TRBV5-5 and TRBJ2-2, with D possibly matching TRBD2 (6 bases). With 2 bases removed from V and 6 bases from J, the gap between germline ends came to 14 bases. The CDR3 totals 15 residues. Germline CDR1 reads SGHKS; CDR2 reads YYEKEE (reference sequence). The CDR3 bases are TGTGCCAGCAGCTTCGCGGGGCCAGAGGCCGGGGAGCTGTTTTTT. Residues: CASSFAGPEAGELFF.

The rearrangement uses TRBV5-3 and TRBJ1-5, with 7 bases aligning to TRBD1. TRBV5-3 is marked as an open reading frame, function uncertain. J was trimmed by 8 bases and V by 4 bases; bases with no gene match: 9. This CDR3 contains 14 residues. In DNA, the CDR3 is TGTGCCAGAAGCCTTGACAGGGTAAGAGAGCCCCAGCATTTT. Protein: CARSLDRVREPQHF.

V usage is TRBV4-3 and J usage is TRBJ1-4, with D maybe TRBD1 (5 bases). The CDR3 is made up of 15 amino acids. Trimming stripped 0 bases from V and 13 bases from J, with 18 bases between. The germline gives CDR1 LGHNA, CDR2 YSLEER. CDR3 DNA: TGCGCCAGCAGCCAAGAACCGGCGGTAGGGGACGTACTGTTTTTT. Translated, it gives CASSQEPAVGDVLFF.

The rearrangement joins TRBV5-1 to TRBJ1-1; weak D call: TRBD1 (5 bases). Trimming shortened V by 4 bases and J by 4 bases, and 11 bases separated the two germline ends. CDR1 SGHRS and CDR2 YFSETQ come from the germline V gene. The CDR3 covers 13 residues. The CDR3 is CASSGEGPTEAFF. CDR3 in DNA: TGCGCCAGCAGCGGAGAGGGACCCACTGAAGCTTTCTTT. Full variable domain (remainder filled in from reference TRBV5-1 and TRBJ1-1): KAGVTQTPRYLIKTRGQQVTLSCSPISGHRSVSWYQQTPGQGLQFLFEYFSETQRNKGNFPGRFSGRQFSNSRSEMNVSTLELGDSALYLCASSGEGPTEAFFGQGTRLTVV.

This chain uses TRBV7-2 with TRBJ2-1, with D perhaps given as TRBD1 or TRBD2 (5 bases each). Per germline, CDR1 SGHTA and CDR2 FQGNSA. This CDR3 is built from 14 residues. V was trimmed by 3 bases and J by 5 bases, leaving 11 bases between them. This chain's CDR3 is CASSFLGGHNEQFF. The CDR3 DNA follows: TGTGCCAGCAGCTTCCTTGGGGGTCACAATGAGCAGTTCTTC.

Concerning this clone: Other nucleotide sequences in the sample specify the same CDR3. V usage is TRBV6-5 and J usage is TRBJ1-6, with D possibly matching TRBD1 (6 bases). Per germline, CDR1 MNHEY and CDR2 SVGAGI. CDR3 length: 15 residues. Trimming removed 0 bases at V and 5 bases at J, with 8 bases between. The CDR3 nucleotides read TGTGCCAGCAGTTACTCGCCAGGGGATAATTCACCCCTCCACTTT. Translating it yields CASSYSPGDNSPLHF.

J is TRBJ2-1 and V is TRBV27, with TRBD2 matching over 11 bases. CDR3 size: 14 residues. Germline V gene data show CDR1 as MNHEY and CDR2 as SMNVEV (reference sequence). V trimming: 6 bases; J trimming: 8 bases; junction bases outside the gene matches: 6. The DNA for the CDR3 is TGTGCCAGCAGCGGACTAGCGGGCCCCCATGAGCAGTTCTTC. It specifies CASSGLAGPHEQFF.

CDR3 amino acids: CASSESPSTDTQYF. DNA for the CDR3: TGTGCCAGCAGCGAGTCGCCTAGCACAGATACGCAGTATTTT. The chain carries TRBV13 and TRBJ2-3; D remains ambiguous. Trimming took off 5 bases at V and 0 bases at J, with 9 bases between the two ends. Germline CDR1 reads PRHDT; CDR2 reads FYEKMQ (reference sequence). This CDR3 contains 14 residues.

This rearrangement joins TRBV5-6 to TRBJ2-4; D remains ambiguous. CDR1 SGHDT and CDR2 YYEEEE come from the germline V gene. The CDR3 length is 12 residues. The V end was cut by 5 bases, the J end by 7 bases, with 10 bases between. CDR3 DNA sequence: TGTGCCAGCAGGGTTGGCGAGAACATTCAGTACTTC. Its translation: CASRVGENIQYF. Together with reference TRBV5-6 and TRBJ2-4, the CDR3 gives the full variable domain: DAGVTQSPTHLIKTRGQQVTLRCSPKSGHDTVSWYQQALGQGPQFIFQYYEEEERQRGNFPDRFSGHQFPNYSSELNVNALLLGDSALYLCASRVGENIQYFGAGTRLSVL.

The rearrangement uses TRBV13 and TRBJ2-1; D possibly corresponds to TRBD2 (6 bases). In germline, CDR1 is PRHDT, CDR2 FYEKMQ (reference sequence). Trimming removed 4 bases from V and 8 bases from J, with 24 bases in between. The CDR3 totals 17 residues. CDR3 DNA sequence: TGTGCCAGCAGCTCCTCGGCGGGGACCCCCGCCGGAGATGAGCAGTTCTTC. This gives the protein CASSSSAGTPAGDEQFF.

V gene TRBV6-1 combines with J gene TRBJ1-5; D is uncertain. CDR1 is MNHNS and CDR2 is SASEGT in the germline V gene. The V gene lost 1 base and the J gene lost 0 bases, with 16 bases spanning the gap. The CDR3 runs to 18 residues. CDR3 DNA: TGTGCCAGCAGTGAAGGGGGTTTTTATGATGATAGCAATCAGCCCCAGCATTTT. Protein product: CASSEGGFYDDSNQPQHF.

The J gene is TRBJ2-3, the V gene TRBV2, with TRBD2 matching 12 bases. CDR3 length: 17 amino acids. V was pared by 3 bases and J by 2 bases, with 6 bases of the junction left unmatched. The germline V gene encodes CDR1 SNHLY and CDR2 FYNNEI. As DNA, the CDR3 is TGTGCCAGCAGTGAGGCAGGACTAGCGGGGCTCACAGATACGCAGTATTTT. Amino acid sequence: CASSEAGLAGLTDTQYF.

CDR3 nucleotides: TGTGCCAGCATCCTGATCCGGGAGGGTGTTTTTAATGAGCAGTTCTTC. This translates into CASILIREGVFNEQFF. The chain couples TRBV5-6 to TRBJ2-1; TRBD2 matches 8 bases. This CDR3 spans 16 amino acids. Germline CDR1 reads SGHDT; CDR2 reads YYEEEE. The trim removed 6 bases at V and 7 bases at J, leaving 15 bases unmatched.

This clone was counted once. The rearrangement uses TRBV29-1 and TRBJ2-1, with D tentatively TRBD1 or TRBD2 (6 bases each). The CDR3 loop spans 15 amino acids. V lost 5 bases to trimming and J lost 3 bases, with 17 bases between them. CDR1 and CDR2 from the germline V gene are SQVTM and ANQGSEA. CDR3 coding DNA: TGCAGCGTTTTAGGAGGGGGAGGCATCTACAATGAGCAGTTCTTC. It specifies CSVLGGGGIYNEQFF.

This clone showed up just once. The CDR3 coding sequence is TGTGCCAGCAGCCCACAGGGGCCCGGCACTGAAGCTTTCTTT. The encoded protein is CASSPQGPGTEAFF. The chain has TRBV13 and TRBJ1-1, with 7 bases that match TRBD1. The CDR3 spans 14 residues. CDR1 and CDR2 (germline): PRHDT, FYEKMQ (reference sequence). Trimming removed 5 bases from V and 4 bases from J; junction bases left unmatched: 7.

The rearrangement links TRBV5-8 to TRBJ2-7, with 7 bases fitting TRBD1. This CDR3 is built from 14 residues. V lost 4 bases and J lost 1; bases outside the gene matches: 5. Germline-derived CDR1 and CDR2 are SGHTS and YDEGEE. CDR3 sequence (DNA): TGTGCCAGCAGCCGGGACAGCGAATCCTACGAGCAGTACTTC. Amino acid sequence: CASSRDSESYEQYF. The full variable domain, with the rest looked up from reference TRBV5-8 and TRBJ2-7, is EAGVTQSPTHLIKTRGQQATLRCSPISGHTSVYWYQQALGLGLQFLLWYDEGEERNRGNFPPRFSGRQFPNYSSELNVNALELEDSALYLCASSRDSESYEQYFGPGTRLTVT.

V gene TRBV2 combines with J gene TRBJ2-7; no firm D call. Trimming removed 3 bases from V and 6 bases from J, with 6 bases in between. Germline assignment: CDR1 SNHLY and CDR2 FYNNEI. There are 11 residues in the CDR3. The CDR3 bases are TGTGCCAGCAGTGATGTCGGCGAGCAGTACTTC. Protein: CASSDVGEQYF.

This sequence joins TRBV6-1 and TRBJ2-1; D is perhaps TRBD2 (5 bases). The V gene's germline CDR1 is MNHNS and CDR2 SASEGT. The CDR3 runs to 14 residues. V lost 3 bases and J lost 8, with 14 bases in between. The CDR3 spells CASSDPGSVDEQFF. The CDR3 DNA reads TGTGCCAGCAGTGACCCCGGTAGCGTCGATGAGCAGTTCTTC.

V is TRBV28 and J is TRBJ1-1; D is unclear. V lost 6 bases and J 2 bases, leaving 16 bases between the germline ends. The CDR3 totals 15 residues. Germline values: CDR1 MDHEN, CDR2 SYDVKM. CDR3 sequence reads: CASRVSASVNTEAFF. Here the CDR3 DNA reads TGTGCCAGCAGGGTTTCTGCGTCGGTAAACACTGAAGCTTTCTTT. Filled out from reference TRBV28 and TRBJ1-1, the complete variable domain reads DVKVTQSSRYLVKRTGEKVFLECVQDMDHENMFWYRQDPGLGLRLIYFSYDVKMKEKGDIPEGYSVSREKKERFSLILESASTNQTSMYLCASRVSASVNTEAFFGQGTRLTVV.

This sequence joins TRBV10-3 and TRBJ2-2; no clear D gene. CDR1 and CDR2 (germline): ENHRY, SYGVKD. V lost 4 bases, J lost 1 base, and 4 bases lay in between. The CDR3 length is 13 residues. The CDR3 spells CAISGENTGELFF. In DNA, the CDR3 is TGTGCCATCAGTGGAGAGAACACCGGGGAGCTGTTTTTT.

The chain uses TRBV6-5 and TRBJ1-2, with TRBD1 matching 7 bases. CDR3 length: 16 residues. Trimming cost V 0 bases and J 7 bases; bases outside gene matches: 11. Germline-derived CDR1 and CDR2 are MNHEY and SVGAGI. The CDR3 coding sequence is TGTGCCAGCAGTTACTCGGCAGGGGGAGAATGGCGTGGCTACACCTTC. Its translation: CASSYSAGGEWRGYTF.

The chain employs TRBV28 and TRBJ2-3, with a possible D match to TRBD2 (5 bases). Germline V gene lookup returns CDR1 MDHEN and CDR2 SYDVKM. V lost 3 bases, J lost 2 bases, and 18 bases lay in between. This CDR3 region has 17 residues. This chain's CDR3 is CASSFPKLETDTDTQYF. CDR3 coding DNA: TGTGCCAGCAGTTTCCCAAAACTAGAAACTGACACAGATACGCAGTATTTT.

In regard to this clone: Other nucleotide sequences in the sample specify the same CDR3. The chain links TRBV5-4 to TRBJ2-1; 7 bases are shared with TRBD1. The J segment lost 7 bases and the V segment lost 5 bases, leaving 3 bases of the junction unmatched. Looked up from germline, CDR1 is SGHNT and CDR2 is YYREEE (reference sequence). CDR3 length equals 12 residues. The CDR3 DNA follows: TGTGCCAGCAGTCCGACAGGGAATGAGCAGTTCTTC. It is translated as CASSPTGNEQFF.